Below, 3 T cell receptor beta chains from the same sample are listed, as sequenced in a study of CD8 T cells in Susac syndrome. Random hexamers primed reverse transcription of about 0.45 to 1 ug RNA. TCRdb passed the immunoSEQ multiplex PCR reads through MiXCR, listing each CDR3 protein once. Of tens of thousands of distinct CDR3 sequences in the sample, over 75% were seen once. Sequenced material: CD8+ T cells from PBMCs. The receptors were sampled from a human donor with multiple sclerosis.

The chain joins TRBV9 to TRBJ2-3; TRBD2 matches 9 bases. The CDR3 runs 18 residues. The junction had 15 bases not matched to a gene; V was cut back by 3 bases and J by 4 bases. In germline, CDR1 is SGDLS, CDR2 YYNGEE. The CDR3 here is CASSDPKAGTSSSDTQYF. As DNA, the CDR3 is TGTGCCAGCAGCGATCCTAAAGCCGGGACTAGCTCTTCAGATACGCAGTATTTT.

V gene TRBV6-2 or TRBV6-3 combines with J gene TRBJ2-1; D is ambiguous. Trimming pared 4 bases from V and 0 bases from J, leaving 10 bases between. This CDR3 comprises 15 residues. Looked up from germline, CDR1 is MNHEY and CDR2 is SVGEGT. As DNA, the CDR3 is TGTGCCAGCAGTTTTGGCGGAAGCTCCTACAATGAGCAGTTCTTC. Translating it yields CASSFGGSSYNEQFF.

The V call is TRBV5-1, the J call TRBJ2-7; tentatively, D is TRBD2 (5 bases). CDR3 length: 17 residues. Germline CDR1 and CDR2: SGHRS and YFSETQ. Trimming left V 5 bases short and J 0 bases short, with 21 bases between. CDR3 protein: CASRLDFDLGSSYEQYF. CDR3 sequence (DNA): TGCGCCAGCAGACTGGATTTTGATTTAGGGAGCTCCTACGAGCAGTACTTC.